A single sample gave rise to the 15 T cell receptor beta chains below, sequenced in a study of blood T cell repertoires in COVID-19. Assay: immunoSEQ multiplex PCR; the TCRdb copy retains only in-frame clones and omits some. The repertoire consists of roughly 280,000 clones, with roughly 85% occurring once and the leading ten covering approximately 10%. The sequencing sample was made of peripheral blood. All receptors derive from a woman in her seventies with acute or convalescent COVID-19.

The chain couples TRBV6-2 or TRBV6-3 to TRBJ1-2; maybe TRBD1 (6 bases). The CDR3 consists of 15 residues. V lost 6 bases and J 4 bases, leaving 18 bases between the germline ends. Looked up from germline, CDR1 is MNHEY and CDR2 is SVGEGT. CDR3 DNA: TGTGCCAGCAGCCCAACCCTACAGGGTACCTATGGCTACACCTTC. Its protein is CASSPTLQGTYGYTF.

The chain has TRBV7-8 and TRBJ2-2; 7 positions match TRBD1. The CDR3 runs to 16 residues. Germline loops: CDR1 SGHVS, CDR2 FQNEAQ. Trimming took 3 bases from V and 0 from J; bases not matched to a gene: 4. CDR3 nucleotides: TGTGCCAGCAGCTTTGAGGGACAGTCGAACACCGGGGAGCTGTTTTTT. Amino acid sequence: CASSFEGQSNTGELFF.

The V and J genes are TRBV27 and TRBJ1-2; D unresolved. The CDR3 has 13 amino acids. CDR1 is MNHEY and CDR2 is SMNVEV in the germline V gene (reference sequence). V lost 9 bases and J lost 4, with 15 bases in between. This CDR3 is CASKGGGFYGYTF. CDR3 nucleotide sequence: TGTGCCAGTAAAGGTGGAGGGTTCTATGGCTACACCTTC.

The rearrangement uses TRBV5-1 and TRBJ1-4, with 9 bases that match TRBD1. The junction had 8 bases not matched to a gene; V was cut back by 4 bases and J by 10 bases. This CDR3 spans 14 amino acids. Germline lookup yields CDR1 SGHRS and CDR2 YFSETQ. CDR3 sequence (DNA): TGCGCCAGCAGCGCACAGGGGGCGCAGGGAAAACTGTTTTTT. Translating it yields CASSAQGAQGKLFF.

The chain recombines TRBV19 with TRBJ1-4; D unclear. The CDR3 sequence is 14 residues long. The germline V gene has CDR1 LNHDA and CDR2 SQIVND (reference sequence). The V end was cut by 5 bases, the J end by 3 bases, with 10 bases between. This CDR3 is CASSSGRANEKLFF. The DNA for the CDR3 is TGTGCCAGTAGTTCGGGGAGGGCTAATGAAAAACTGTTTTTT.

This clone was recorded many times. The rearrangement joins TRBV7-3 to TRBJ1-2, with 7 bases that match TRBD1. Germline CDR1 SGHTA, CDR2 FQGTGA. The V gene end was trimmed by 4 bases and the J gene end by 4 bases; junction bases not matched to a gene: 6. The CDR3 consists of 14 residues. The CDR3 loop reads CASSSSGGSYGYTF. The CDR3 nucleotides read TGTGCCAGCAGCTCTTCAGGGGGGTCCTATGGCTACACCTTC.

This chain connects TRBV6-5 to TRBJ1-2; TRBD1 matches at 9 bases. This CDR3 has 14 residues. The V and J ends lost 6 bases and 4 bases, in that order; junction bases with no gene match: 6. Germline lookup yields CDR1 MNHEY and CDR2 SVGAGI. The CDR3 is CASRQTGGVYGYTF. The CDR3 nucleotides read TGTGCCAGCAGACAAACAGGGGGCGTCTATGGCTACACCTTC.

This clone appeared once. The chain recombines TRBV5-6 with TRBJ1-6; TRBD1 matches at 7 bases. CDR3 length: 16 residues. Germline V lookup: CDR1 SGHDT, CDR2 YYEEEE. The junction had 10 bases not matched to a gene; V was cut back by 2 bases and J by 8 bases. CDR3 sequence reads: CASSFTGVTSDSPLHF. In nucleotides, the CDR3 is TGTGCCAGCAGCTTCACAGGGGTTACCAGTGATTCACCCCTCCACTTT.

The chain recombines TRBV2 with TRBJ2-7, with TRBD1 matching 11 bases. Germline trimming cut 2 bases from V and 7 bases from J; bases unmatched to any gene: 7. From germline, CDR1 is SNHLY and CDR2 FYNNEI. CDR3 length: 15 residues. Here the CDR3 DNA reads TGTGCCAGCAGTGAACGATGGACAGGGGGCCGGGAGCAGTACTTC. This codes for CASSERWTGGREQYF. The full variable domain, with the rest looked up from reference TRBV2 and TRBJ2-7, is EPEVTQTPSHQVTQMGQEVILRCVPISNHLYFYWYRQILGQKVEFLVSFYNNEISEKSEIFDDQFSVERPDGSNFTLKIRSTKLEDSAMYFCASSERWTGGREQYFGPGTRLTVT.

The V call is TRBV29-1, the J call TRBJ1-2; D unclear. The germline V and J ends were trimmed by 5 bases and 9 bases, with 10 bases remaining between them. Per germline, CDR1 SQVTM and CDR2 ANQGSEA. This CDR3 is 10 amino acids long. DNA for the CDR3: TGCAGCGTTCCCGGTGACAGCTACACCTTC. Its protein product is CSVPGDSYTF.

V gene TRBV2 combines with J gene TRBJ1-1, with D unresolved. The CDR3 runs to 12 residues. Trimming took 7 bases from V and 6 from J, leaving 12 bases between them. The germline CDR1 and CDR2 sequences are SNHLY and FYNNEI. Written as DNA, the CDR3 is TGTGCCAGCAATATCTTGTATGCTGAAGCTTTCTTT. Encoded protein: CASNILYAEAFF. The full variable domain, completed using reference TRBV2 and TRBJ1-1, is EPEVTQTPSHQVTQMGQEVILRCVPISNHLYFYWYRQILGQKVEFLVSFYNNEISEKSEIFDDQFSVERPDGSNFTLKIRSTKLEDSAMYFCASNILYAEAFFGQGTRLTVV.

This chain joins TRBV6-2 or TRBV6-3 and TRBJ2-6, with TRBD1 matching 9 bases. From germline, CDR1 is MNHEY and CDR2 SVGEGT. This CDR3 spans 16 amino acids. The ends lost 6 bases at V and 2 bases at J; junction bases unmatched: 5. CDR3 residues: CASSGTGYPGANVLTF. The CDR3 nucleotides are TGTGCCAGCAGCGGGACAGGGTATCCTGGGGCCAACGTCCTGACTTTC.

The gene calls are TRBV6-1 and TRBJ2-5; TRBD2 matches at 10 bases. Germline values: CDR1 MNHNS, CDR2 SASEGT. Trimming removed 0 bases from V and 7 bases from J; junction bases left unmatched: 11. The CDR3 sequence is 17 residues long. In DNA form, the CDR3 reads TGTGCCAGCAGTGAAGCGGGACTAGCGCCCACCTTGGGGACCCAGTACTTC. Protein product: CASSEAGLAPTLGTQYF.

V is TRBV19 and J is TRBJ2-2; 11 nucleotides line up with TRBD1. The CDR3 runs to 18 residues. Losses at the gene ends were 5 bases for V and 1 base for J; bases not matched to a gene: 9. Germline CDR1 is LNHDA and CDR2 is SQIVND (reference sequence). The CDR3 DNA sequence: TGTGCCAGTAGTCCCGGGACAGGGGGTGTTAAGAACACCGGGGAGCTGTTTTTT. It is translated as CASSPGTGGVKNTGELFF.

This clone was picked up one time. The chain joins TRBV5-1 to TRBJ2-2, with 7 nucleotides matching TRBD2. This CDR3 contains 16 residues. Unmatched junction bases numbered 8, after V lost 0 bases and J lost 6 bases. Germline values: CDR1 SGHRS, CDR2 YFSETQ. CDR3 residues: CASSLGVSGPSGELFF. CDR3 sequence (DNA): TGCGCCAGCAGCTTGGGGGTTAGCGGGCCTTCCGGGGAGCTGTTTTTT.